A single sample is the source of the 7 T cell receptor beta chains below, sequenced in a study of vaccination effects on CD4 cells after COVID-19. The method was immunoSEQ multiplex PCR; TCRdb's version includes in-frame clones alone and lacks a portion of them. The sample has roughly 70,000 clones, over 65% seen once. In the ViraFEST assay, antigen-specific CD4+ clonotypes were identified by expansion after peptide-pool stimulation. After more than 8 days in culture, the CD4+ T cells were isolated. Confirmation by PCR established that the person had SARS-CoV-2 infection between March and December 2020. Which antigens these TCRs recognize remains unknown. The source was CD4+ T cells from PBMCs cultured with HIV peptides, collected before COVID-19 vaccination. The subset here: HIV-1 Nef peptide pool negative control/reference culture. The receptors were gathered from a human donor who had a prior SARS-CoV-2 infection.

The V and J genes are TRBV6-5 and TRBJ2-6, with unresolved D. The V gene's germline CDR1 is MNHEY and CDR2 SVGAGI. V was shortened by 6 bases and J by 0 bases, with 9 bases between the two germline ends. This CDR3 has 15 residues. The CDR3, as DNA: TGTGCCAGCAGCCTCAGATCCTCTGGGGCCAACGTCCTGACTTTC. Its protein product is CASSLRSSGANVLTF.

The V call is TRBV24-1, the J call TRBJ2-2, with unresolved D. V was clipped by 0 bases and J by 7 bases, with 17 bases between them. The CDR3 has 17 amino acids. Germline V gene data show CDR1 as KGHDR and CDR2 as SFDVKD. DNA for the CDR3: TGTGCCACCAGTGATTTGCCCTGGAACCAGATCGGCGGGGAGCTGTTTTTT. It specifies CATSDLPWNQIGGELFF.

The chain joins TRBV20-1 to TRBJ2-1, with D perhaps TRBD2 (6 bases). From germline, CDR1 is DFQATT and CDR2 SNEGSKA (reference sequence). This CDR3 has 16 residues. Trimming removed 3 bases from V and 7 bases from J, with 22 bases in between. CDR3 residues: CSASKVAYTSLNEQFF. CDR3 nucleotides: TGCAGTGCTAGTAAGGTGGCTTACACTAGCTTGAATGAGCAGTTCTTC.

This chain connects TRBV4-1 to TRBJ2-1; no clear D gene. The CDR3 totals 16 residues. Trimming removed 4 bases from V and 0 bases from J, with 13 bases in between. CDR1 is MGHRA, CDR2 YSYEKL, per germline. The CDR3 nucleotides read TGCGCCAGCAGCCGCCCAACTATACGCTCCTACAATGAGCAGTTCTTC. This gives the protein CASSRPTIRSYNEQFF.

There are a few counts of this clone. J is TRBJ2-7 and V is TRBV5-6; TRBD1 matches 10 bases. J lost 3 bases, V lost 4 bases, and 7 bases had no gene match. CDR1 is SGHDT and CDR2 is YYEEEE in the germline V gene. The CDR3 totals 15 residues. The CDR3 DNA reads TGTGCCAGCAGCCACGGACAGGGGGGATTCTACGAGCAGTACTTC. Residues: CASSHGQGGFYEQYF.

The genes are TRBV7-2 and TRBJ2-1, with D perhaps TRBD2 (5 bases). Looked up from germline, CDR1 is SGHTA and CDR2 is FQGNSA. This CDR3 has 13 amino acids. V lost 6 bases, J lost 10 bases, and 16 bases lay in between. CDR3 DNA: TGTGCCAGCAGTCTCCCGGGATCGGAAGAGCAGTTCTTC. As protein: CASSLPGSEEQFF.

CDR3 nucleotide sequence: TGTGCCAGCAGCGTATCCCCGTGGGGAAACTCTGGAAACACCATATATTTT. Amino acid sequence: CASSVSPWGNSGNTIYF. This chain connects TRBV9 to TRBJ1-3; no reliable D call. CDR3 length: 17 residues. Germline CDR1 SGDLS, CDR2 YYNGEE. The ends were cut back, 1 base at V and 0 bases at J, with 14 bases in the middle. The complete variable domain, with remaining parts taken from reference TRBV9 and TRBJ1-3, reads DSGVTQTPKHLITATGQRVTLRCSPRSGDLSVYWYQQSLDQGLQFLIQYYNGEERAKGNILERFSAQQFPDLHSELNLSSLELGDSALYFCASSVSPWGNSGNTIYFGEGSWLTVV.